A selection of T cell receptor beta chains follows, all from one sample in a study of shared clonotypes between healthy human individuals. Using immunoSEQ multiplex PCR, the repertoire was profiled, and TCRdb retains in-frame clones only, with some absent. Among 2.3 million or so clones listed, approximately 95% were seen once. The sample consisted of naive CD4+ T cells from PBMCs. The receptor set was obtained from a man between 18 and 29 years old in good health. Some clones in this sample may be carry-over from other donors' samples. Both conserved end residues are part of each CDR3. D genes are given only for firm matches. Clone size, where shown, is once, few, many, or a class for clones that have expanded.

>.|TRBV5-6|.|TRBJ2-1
CASSLDRVNNEQFF
TGTGCCAGCAGCTTGGACAGGGTAAACAATGAGCAGTTCTTC
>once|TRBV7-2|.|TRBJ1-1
CASSPTASNTEAFF
TGTGCCAGCAGCCCGACAGCCTCGAACACTGAAGCTTTCTTT
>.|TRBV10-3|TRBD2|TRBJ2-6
CAIRETSGVISGANVLTF
TGTGCCATCAGGGAGACTAGCGGGGTAATTTCTGGGGCCAACGTCCTGACTTTC
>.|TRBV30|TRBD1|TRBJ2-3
CAWRGQGATDTQYF
TGTGCCTGGAGGGGACAGGGGGCGACAGATACGCAGTATTTT
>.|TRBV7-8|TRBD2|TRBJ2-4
CASSPTSWEGIQYF
TGTGCCAGCAGCCCAACATCGTGGGAGGGCATTCAGTACTTC
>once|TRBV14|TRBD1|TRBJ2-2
CASSQATGAAGELFF
TGTGCCAGCAGCCAAGCGACAGGGGCCGCGGGGGAGCTGTTTTTT
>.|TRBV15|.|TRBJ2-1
CATSIPGLSYNEQFF
TGTGCCACCAGCATCCCGGGACTCTCTTACAATGAGCAGTTCTTC
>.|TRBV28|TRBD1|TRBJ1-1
CASSRTGDTEAFF
TGTGCCAGCAGCCGGACAGGGGATACTGAAGCTTTCTTT
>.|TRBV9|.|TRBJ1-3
CASSAGTNGNTIYF
TGTGCCAGCTCGGCCGGGACAAATGGAAACACCATATATTTT
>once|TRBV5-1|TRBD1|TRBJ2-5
CASSSSTGGETQYF
TGCGCCAGCAGCTCCTCTACAGGGGGGGAGACCCAGTACTTC
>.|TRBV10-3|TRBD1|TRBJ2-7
CAISESTGGVNEQYF
TGTGCCATCAGTGAGTCGACAGGGGGCGTTAACGAGCAGTACTTC
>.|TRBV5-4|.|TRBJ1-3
CASSFRTGYSGNTIYF
TGTGCCAGCAGCTTCAGAACCGGCTACTCTGGAAACACCATATATTTT
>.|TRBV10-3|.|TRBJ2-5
CAISDGRTGETQYF
TGTGCCATCAGTGATGGGCGTACGGGAGAGACCCAGTACTTC
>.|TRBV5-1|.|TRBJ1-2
CASGGRDGYTF
TGCGCCAGCGGGGGTAGGGATGGCTACACCTTC
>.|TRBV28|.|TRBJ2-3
CAIRGSTDTQYF
TGTGCCATCAGGGGCAGCACAGATACGCAGTATTTT
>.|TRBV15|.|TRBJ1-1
CATSRRSDPGPTEAFF
TGTGCCACCAGCAGGCGATCGGATCCAGGGCCCACTGAAGCTTTCTTT
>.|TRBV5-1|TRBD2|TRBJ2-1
CASSLDGLAGGNEQFF
TGCGCCAGCAGCTTGGATGGACTAGCGGGAGGCAATGAGCAGTTCTTC
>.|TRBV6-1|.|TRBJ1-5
CVSNTATNSNQPQHF
TGTGTCAGCAACACGGCGACTAATAGCAATCAGCCCCAGCATTTT